The clone carrying this T cell receptor beta chain was observed a few times. This specimen belongs to a study of blood T cells in healthy people across ages. Per-sample PBMC isolation yielded at least 6 million cells. Germline V CDR1 and CDR2: LGHDT, YNNKEL (reference sequence). The ends were cut back, 3 bases at V and 2 bases at J, with 12 bases in the middle. The length of the CDR3 is 15 residues. A second about 6 to 12 cycle PCR used barcoded and J-beta primers. MiXCR was run by TCRdb on the 5' RACE reads, yielding one entry per CDR3 protein. The sample lists 500,000 to 700,000 distinct CDR3 sequences, 25% to 35% occurring once.

This TCR derives from a woman of 80 years or more in good health. Source material: blood. This rearrangement joins TRBV3-1 to TRBJ2-3, with TRBD2 as a possible D gene (5 bases). The CDR3 DNA sequence: TGTGCCAGCAGCCATCTATTACGGGACACAGATACGCAGTATTTT. Amino acids: CASSHLLRDTDTQYF.